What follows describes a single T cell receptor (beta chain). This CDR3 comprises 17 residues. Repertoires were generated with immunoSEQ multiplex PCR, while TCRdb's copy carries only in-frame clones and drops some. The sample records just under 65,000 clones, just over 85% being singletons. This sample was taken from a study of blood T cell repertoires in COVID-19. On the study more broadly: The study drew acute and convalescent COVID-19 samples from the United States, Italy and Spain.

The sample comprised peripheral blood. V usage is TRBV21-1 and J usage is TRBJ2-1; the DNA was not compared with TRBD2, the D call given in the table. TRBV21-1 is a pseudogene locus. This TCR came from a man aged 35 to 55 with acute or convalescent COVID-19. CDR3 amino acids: CASSKQNPQRSYNEQFF. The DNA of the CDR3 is TGTGCCAGCAGCAAACAGAACCCCCAGCGGTCTTACAATGAGCAGTTCTTC.